The 21 T cell receptor beta chains in this list originate from one sample, sequenced in a study of blood T cells in healthy people across ages (dated by TCRdb to about 2015). Receptors were amplified or captured by 5' RACE. The listed sequencing device is Illumina HiSeq 2500. The second PCR ran for about 7 to 11 cycles and used a J-beta primer mix along with a sample-barcoded 5' primer. The public reads were quality trimmed at Q25 with fastp and then assembled into clones with MiXCR by TCRdb, keeping productive beta chains. Each entry is one CDR3 protein sequence, shown with its most common DNA and genes. This sample is represented by 700,000 to 850,000 distinct CDR3 sequences; roughly 50% of them were singletons. The ten biggest clones cover under 50% of the sample. Sequencing was carried out using blood. The receptor set was obtained from an older man in good health.

The rearrangement joins TRBV7-9 to TRBJ2-7, with D perhaps matching TRBD1 or TRBD2 (6 bases each). CDR1 is SEHNR, CDR2 FQNEAQ, per germline (reference sequence). The length of the CDR3 is 17 residues. The ends were cut back, 5 bases at V and 4 bases at J, with 24 bases in the middle. The CDR3 sequence: CASSRIYGGGLRYEQYF. In DNA form, the CDR3 reads TGTGCCAGCAGCCGTATCTACGGAGGGGGTCTTCGTTACGAGCAGTACTTC.

The chain carries TRBV20-1 and TRBJ1-2; D perhaps matches TRBD1 (5 bases). CDR1 and CDR2 (germline): DFQATT, SNEGSKA (reference sequence). Trimming took off 5 bases at V and 2 bases at J, with 12 bases between the two ends. CDR3 length: 13 residues. The CDR3 sequence is CSAATEVNYGYTF. CDR3 coding DNA: TGCAGTGCTGCGACAGAGGTCAACTATGGCTACACCTTC.

V and J are TRBV28 and TRBJ1-4; 8 bases match TRBD1. The CDR3 loop spans 16 amino acids. The junction had 5 bases not matched to a gene; V was cut back by 4 bases and J by 1 base. Germline CDR1 MDHEN, CDR2 SYDVKM. CDR3 sequence reads: CASSSQGAGTNEKLFF. As DNA, the CDR3 is TGTGCCAGCAGTTCCCAGGGGGCGGGAACTAATGAAAAACTGTTTTTT.

The rearrangement joins TRBV6-4 to TRBJ1-2, with D perhaps matching TRBD1 (5 bases). The V end was cut by 6 bases, the J end by 8 bases, with 16 bases between. This CDR3 comprises 13 residues. Germline V gene sequence: CDR1 MRHNA, CDR2 SNTAGT. The CDR3 loop reads CASSSGSWGGYTF. CDR3 DNA: TGTGCCAGCAGCTCAGGGTCTTGGGGAGGCTACACCTTC.

This clonotype was counted between two and nine times. The CDR3 DNA reads TGTGCCAGCAGCGGGGGAGAGGGAGGCTATGGCTACACCTTC. It yields the protein CASSGGEGGYGYTF. The genes are TRBV7-9 and TRBJ1-2; D may be TRBD1 (5 bases). Trimming removed 5 bases at V and 4 bases at J, with 14 bases between. The germline gives CDR1 SEHNR, CDR2 FQNEAQ (reference sequence). The CDR3 contains 14 residues.

This rearrangement joins TRBV28 to TRBJ2-4; D might be TRBD1 (6 bases). Trimming removed 6 bases at V and 13 bases at J, with 19 bases between. Germline V lookup: CDR1 MDHEN, CDR2 SYDVKM. This CDR3 comprises 13 residues. The CDR3 protein is CASRIPQGSTQYF. The DNA for the CDR3 is TGTGCCAGCAGAATTCCTCAGGGGTCCACCCAGTACTTC.

The chain couples TRBV20-1 to TRBJ2-5, with D possibly TRBD1 on 5 matching bases. The J call may be in error: the DNA end matches TRBJ2-7 better. The CDR3 sequence is 17 residues long. Germline values: CDR1 DFQATT, CDR2 SNEGSKA (reference sequence). The CDR3 coding sequence is TGCAGTGCTAGAGATCGGGTGCGGCAGGGCGAACACTACGAGCAGTACTTC. Translation gives CSARDRVRQGEHYEQYF.

The chain is built from TRBV20-1 and TRBJ2-7, with D possibly TRBD2 on 6 matching bases. The V gene lost 5 bases and the J gene lost 2 bases, with 22 bases spanning the gap. Germline CDR1 reads DFQATT; CDR2 reads SNEGSKA (reference sequence). CDR3 length: 16 residues. The CDR3 DNA reads as TGCAGTGCTGGTCGACTAGGGTTGGTAAGCCCCTACGAGCAGTACTTC. Its protein product is CSAGRLGLVSPYEQYF.

The chain couples TRBV6-2 or TRBV6-3 to TRBJ1-2; D is unclear. Deletions cut 0 bases from V and 4 bases from J, with 6 bases between. This CDR3 is built from 13 residues. The germline CDR1 and CDR2 sequences are MNHEY and SVGEGT. The CDR3 reads CASSYSEVYGYTF. CDR3 in DNA: TGTGCCAGCAGTTACTCCGAGGTCTATGGCTACACCTTC.

This rearrangement joins TRBV11-2 to TRBJ2-1, with 10 nucleotides matching TRBD2. CDR1 SGHAT and CDR2 FQNNGV come from the germline V gene. Unmatched junction bases numbered 5, after V lost 6 bases and J lost 3 bases. This CDR3 comprises 15 residues. Here the CDR3 reads CASSLSGRGYNEQFF. Written as DNA, the CDR3 is TGTGCCAGCAGTCTAAGCGGGAGGGGCTACAATGAGCAGTTCTTC.

The chain combines TRBV5-1 with TRBJ2-1; 8 positions agree with TRBD2. Trimming took 0 bases from V and 7 from J; bases not matched to a gene: 15. In germline, CDR1 is SGHRS, CDR2 YFSETQ. The CDR3 has 18 amino acids. In DNA, the CDR3 is TGCGCCAGCAGCTTGGGGGCCCAGGGAGCGGGAGCTAGAAATGAGCAGTTCTTC. Translation gives CASSLGAQGAGARNEQFF.

The chain couples TRBV19 to TRBJ1-4; TRBD1 matches at 8 bases. The junction had 6 bases not matched to a gene; V was cut back by 4 bases and J by 2 bases. The CDR3 length is 16 residues. Germline V lookup: CDR1 LNHDA, CDR2 SQIVND (reference sequence). DNA of the CDR3: TGTGCCAGTAGTACTCAGGGGGCGCGGACTAATGAAAAACTGTTTTTT. Protein product: CASSTQGARTNEKLFF.

This clonotype was counted a few times. The genes are TRBV29-1 and TRBJ2-7; the D gene is possibly TRBD1 (5 bases). This CDR3 comprises 11 residues. The germline gives CDR1 SQVTM, CDR2 ANQGSEA. The CDR3 DNA sequence: TGCAGTGTTCAAAAGGGGTACGAGCAGTACTTC. Translating it yields CSVQKGYEQYF.

This clonotype was observed a few times. This chain connects TRBV7-2 to TRBJ2-7; D call uncertain. Germline CDR1 reads SGHTA; CDR2 reads FQGNSA. The length of the CDR3 is 14 residues. V was trimmed by 2 bases and J by 0 bases, leaving 8 bases between them. This chain's CDR3 is CASSLSWGSYEQYF. DNA for the CDR3: TGTGCCAGCAGCTTATCATGGGGCTCCTACGAGCAGTACTTC.

The chain uses TRBV5-1 and TRBJ2-7, with 7 bases aligning to TRBD1. The CDR3 covers 16 residues. Germline V gene data show CDR1 as SGHRS and CDR2 as YFSETQ. Germline trimming cut 3 bases from V and 5 bases from J; bases unmatched to any gene: 14. CDR3 nucleotide sequence: TGCGCCAGCAGCTACTGGCGACAGGGACCTCCGGACGAGCAGTACTTC. The encoded protein is CASSYWRQGPPDEQYF.

This sequence joins TRBV27 and TRBJ2-2; 9 nucleotides align to TRBD2. Looked up from germline, CDR1 is MNHEY and CDR2 is SMNVEV (reference sequence). J lost 4 bases, V lost 4 bases, and 10 bases had no gene match. The CDR3 loop spans 17 amino acids. The CDR3 DNA reads as TGTGCCAGCAGTTCCACGGCGGGAGGGCCGGGCACCGGGGAGCTGTTTTTT. Protein: CASSSTAGGPGTGELFF.

The chain is built from TRBV6-2 or TRBV6-3 and TRBJ1-2, with D hard to call. V gave up 7 bases and J gave up 2 bases, with 11 bases separating them. The germline V gene encodes CDR1 MNHEY and CDR2 SVGEGT. The CDR3 is 13 residues long. This chain's CDR3 is CASTLQTNYGYTF. Here the CDR3 DNA reads TGTGCCAGCACTCTACAGACGAACTATGGCTACACCTTC.

This clonotype was counted between two and nine times. The gene calls are TRBV12-3 or TRBV12-4 and TRBJ1-5, with D maybe TRBD1 (6 bases). This CDR3 contains 17 residues. Trimming stripped 2 bases from V and 4 bases from J, with 18 bases between. CDR3 sequence: CASSLRLVGQINQPQHF. The CDR3 DNA reads TGTGCCAGCAGTTTACGTCTTGTCGGACAGATTAATCAGCCCCAGCATTTT.

This sequence joins TRBV6-2 or TRBV6-3 and TRBJ2-4, with 7 bases that match TRBD1. The end of the DNA fits TRBJ2-7 better, so the J call may be wrong. The CDR3 consists of 15 residues. Germline V gene data show CDR1 as MNHEY and CDR2 as SVGEGT. As DNA, the CDR3 is TGTGCCAGCAGTTACGCGACCAGGGGGACCTACGAGCAGTACTTC. Translated, it gives CASSYATRGTYEQYF.

The rearrangement links TRBV2 to TRBJ2-1; 7 bases align to TRBD2. V shed 4 bases and J 13 bases; nucleotides not matched to a gene: 13. CDR1 and CDR2 (germline): SNHLY, FYNNEI. The CDR3 has 14 residues. CDR3 in DNA: TGTGCCAGCAGTGGGGGCGGGAGAGGCGAGACCCAGTTCTTC. Amino acids: CASSGGGRGETQFF.

This chain uses TRBV27 with TRBJ1-1, with D unresolved. Germline CDR1 MNHEY, CDR2 SMNVEV (reference sequence). This CDR3 region has 13 residues. Trimming pared 4 bases from V and 4 bases from J, leaving 10 bases between. The CDR3 here is CASSWSWATEAFF. CDR3 coding DNA: TGTGCCAGCAGTTGGTCTTGGGCCACTGAAGCTTTCTTT.